Listed below are T cell receptor beta chains from one sample, sequenced in a study of PD-L1 blockade in urothelial cancer. Only in-frame clones appear in the TCRdb table, and some are missing; sequencing was by immunoSEQ multiplex PCR. Found here are tens of thousands of clones, around nine tenths of them singletons; the top ten hold less than 2%. Here the sequenced sample was PBMCs, taken around atezolizumab (anti-PD-L1) treatment. These receptors were taken from a man in his forties or fifties with urothelial cancer. Both conserved end residues are part of each CDR3. The D gene is left open where the match is weak. Size values are once, few and many counts, or a class for expanded clones, and some rows have none.

J,size,D,V,CDR3,DNA
TRBJ1-1,NA,TRBD1,TRBV10-1,CASSTGQANTEAFF,TGCGCCAGCAGCACAGGACAGGCGAACACTGAAGCTTTCTTT
TRBJ1-2,NA,NA,TRBV30,CAWTTTGSAGYTF,TGTGCCTGGACCACTACAGGGTCGGCTGGCTACACCTTC
TRBJ2-7,NA,TRBD1,TRBV5-4,CASSPPGTGYEQYF,TGTGCCAGCAGCCCTCCCGGGACAGGGTACGAGCAGTACTTC
TRBJ2-1,NA,NA,TRBV5-1,CASSLATNSYNEQFF,TGCGCCAGCAGCTTGGCTACCAACTCCTACAATGAGCAGTTCTTC
TRBJ2-7,NA,NA,TRBV4-2,CASSQDHREEYSFSYYEQYF,TGTGCCAGCAGCCAAGACCACAGGGAAGAATATAGCTTCTCCTACTACGAGCAGTACTTC
TRBJ2-3,NA,TRBD2,TRBV11-3,CASSQGSSGDGDTQYF,TGTGCCAGCAGCCAGGGGTCTAGCGGGGATGGAGATACGCAGTATTTT
TRBJ1-3,NA,TRBD1,TRBV19,CASSSQGAFGNTIYF,TGTGCCAGTAGTTCACAGGGGGCATTCGGAAACACCATATATTTT
TRBJ1-5,NA,TRBD1,TRBV18,CASSPEDRGLSGNQPQHF,TGTGCCAGCTCACCGGAGGACAGGGGGCTCTCGGGCAATCAGCCCCAGCATTTT
TRBJ1-5,NA,NA,TRBV28,CASIQRSAGRHSNQPQHF,TGTGCCAGCATCCAAAGAAGTGCGGGCCGGCATAGCAATCAGCCCCAGCATTTT
TRBJ2-3,NA,TRBD2,TRBV5-1,CASSLGRGGTDTQYF,TGCGCCAGCAGCTTGGGACGGGGGGGGACAGATACGCAGTATTTT
TRBJ1-5,NA,NA,TRBV19,CASTSPLGGTNQPQHF,TGTGCCAGTACCTCTCCCCTCGGGGGTACTAATCAGCCCCAGCATTTT
TRBJ2-5,once,NA,TRBV6-6,CASRDSATQYF,TGTGCCAGCAGGGACAGCGCGACCCAGTACTTC
TRBJ2-7,NA,TRBD1,TRBV19,CASSPQGASYEQYF,TGTGCCAGTAGTCCGCAGGGGGCCTCCTACGAGCAGTACTTC
TRBJ1-2,NA,NA,TRBV19,CASTEGRGGYTF,TGTGCCAGTACCGAAGGGAGAGGTGGCTACACCTTC
TRBJ2-7,NA,TRBD2,TRBV5-1,CATSWGLAGSEQYF,TGCGCCACCTCCTGGGGACTAGCGGGGTCCGAGCAGTACTTC
TRBJ2-1,NA,TRBD1,TRBV6-5,CASSSPRGIEQFF,TGTGCCAGCAGTTCTCCCAGGGGGATTGAGCAGTTCTTC
TRBJ1-1,NA,NA,TRBV2,CASHRGNTEAFF,TGTGCCAGCCATAGAGGGAACACTGAAGCTTTCTTT
TRBJ1-2,NA,NA,TRBV10-2,CASSDQGYGYTF,TGCGCCAGCAGTGATCAGGGCTATGGCTACACCTTC
TRBJ2-4,NA,NA,TRBV5-6,CASSFRVQGGKNIQYF,TGTGCCAGCAGCTTTCGGGTTCAGGGCGGCAAAAACATTCAGTACTTC
TRBJ2-5,NA,NA,TRBV19,CASSSRETQYF,TGTGCCAGTAGTAGCCGGGAGACCCAGTACTTC
TRBJ2-1,NA,TRBD2,TRBV5-6,CATLENGGNEQFF,TGTGCCACCTTAGAAAACGGGGGGAATGAGCAGTTCTTC
TRBJ2-7,NA,NA,TRBV21-1,CASSKATRGSETYEQYF,TGTGCCAGCAGCAAAGCCACCCGTGGTAGCGAAACCTACGAGCAGTACTTC
TRBJ2-1,NA,NA,TRBV6-4,CASSTDGYNEQFF,TGTGCCAGCAGCACCGACGGGTACAATGAGCAGTTCTTC
TRBJ1-2,NA,NA,TRBV19,CASTSGDGYTF,TGTGCCAGTACGTCAGGGGATGGCTACACCTTC
TRBJ1-1,once,NA,TRBV5-1,CASSPPVGGNTEAFF,TGCGCCAGCAGCCCTCCCGTCGGGGGGAACACTGAAGCTTTCTTT
TRBJ2-7,few,NA,TRBV7-6,CASSLRGLSEDEQYF,TGTGCCAGCAGCTTACGTGGTCTGTCTGAGGACGAGCAGTACTTC
TRBJ1-1,NA,TRBD1,TRBV5-1,CASSLAGGPTEAFF,TGCGCCAGCAGCTTGGCAGGGGGTCCGACTGAAGCTTTCTTT
TRBJ2-2,NA,NA,TRBV20-1,CSARAAEELFF,TGCAGTGCTAGAGCGGCGGAGGAGCTGTTTTTT
TRBJ1-6,NA,NA,TRBV6-5,CASSTGRNYNSPLHF,TGTGCCAGCAGTACAGGACGGAACTATAATTCACCCCTCCACTTT
TRBJ1-1,NA,NA,TRBV5-4,CASSLAGLRTWNTEAFF,TGTGCCAGCAGCTTGGCGGGGTTACGAACGTGGAACACTGAAGCTTTCTTT
TRBJ2-1,NA,TRBD2,TRBV2,CARSPGLAGSNEQFF,TGTGCCAGAAGCCCGGGACTAGCGGGATCAAATGAGCAGTTCTTC
TRBJ2-2,once,TRBD2,TRBV19,CASSRLARNTGELFF,TGTGCCAGTAGTCGACTAGCTCGAAACACCGGGGAGCTGTTTTTT
TRBJ2-7,NA,NA,TRBV9,CASSVGAGSDEQYF,TGTGCCAGCAGCGTAGGCGCAGGATCAGACGAGCAGTACTTC
TRBJ1-5,NA,NA,TRBV30,CAWSVAGAGQPQHF,TGTGCCTGGAGTGTTGCGGGGGCAGGTCAGCCCCAGCATTTT
TRBJ2-3,NA,TRBD2,TRBV6-1,CASSESGGGADTQYF,TGTGCCAGCAGTGAATCGGGCGGGGGGGCAGATACGCAGTATTTT
TRBJ1-1,NA,NA,TRBV5-4,CASSLEVNTEAFF,TGTGCCAGCAGCCTCGAGGTGAACACTGAAGCTTTCTTT
TRBJ2-5,NA,TRBD2,TRBV27,CASSPRRLAGGDARETQYF,TGTGCCAGCAGTCCCCGCCGGCTAGCGGGGGGGGATGCTCGAGAGACCCAGTACTTC
TRBJ2-5,NA,TRBD2,TRBV7-2,CASSPQLAGGETQYF,TGTGCCAGCAGCCCCCAGCTAGCGGGGGGAGAGACCCAGTACTTC
TRBJ2-7,NA,TRBD1,TRBV13,CASSHYRGQGSYEQYF,TGTGCCAGCAGTCATTACCGGGGACAGGGCTCCTACGAGCAGTACTTC
TRBJ1-1,NA,NA,TRBV2,CASCNSLNTEAFF,TGTGCCAGCTGTAACAGCCTGAACACTGAAGCTTTCTTT
TRBJ1-6,NA,NA,TRBV9,CASSLEGVNSPLHF,TGTGCCAGCAGCCTTGAGGGGGTCAATTCACCCCTCCACTTT
TRBJ2-4,NA,TRBD1,TRBV5-8,CASSQGAVSKNIQYF,TGTGCCAGCTCTCAGGGGGCTGTGTCCAAAAACATTCAGTACTTC
TRBJ1-5,once,NA,TRBV6-5,CASSYIRDSNQPQHF,TGTGCCAGCAGTTACATCAGGGATAGCAATCAGCCCCAGCATTTT
TRBJ2-7,once,TRBD1,TRBV19,CASSTTGGRFSYEQYF,TGTGCCAGTAGTACCACAGGGGGCAGATTTTCCTACGAGCAGTACTTC
TRBJ2-7,once,NA,TRBV7-9,CASIPSGRGTLYEQYF,TGTGCCAGCATCCCGAGCGGGCGGGGAACGCTCTACGAGCAGTACTTC
TRBJ1-2,once,NA,TRBV15,CATSRGVEDYGYTF,TGTGCCACCAGCAGAGGGGTAGAGGACTATGGCTACACCTTC
TRBJ2-2,NA,TRBD1,TRBV19,CASSLDRGHGELFF,TGTGCCAGCTCCTTGGACAGGGGTCACGGGGAGCTGTTTTTT
TRBJ1-1,NA,NA,TRBV7-9,CASSFGGGRRNTEAFF,TGTGCCAGCAGCTTCGGAGGCGGACGGCGGAACACTGAAGCTTTCTTT
TRBJ2-1,NA,TRBD2,TRBV5-5,CASSLETGGEQFF,TGTGCCAGCAGCTTGGAAACGGGAGGCGAGCAGTTCTTC
TRBJ2-5,NA,NA,TRBV9,CASSPMTGFGETQYF,TGTGCCAGCAGCCCAATGACAGGATTTGGAGAGACCCAGTACTTC
TRBJ2-7,NA,NA,TRBV27,CASWGGQHEQYF,TGTGCCAGCTGGGGGGGGCAACACGAGCAGTACTTC
TRBJ2-3,NA,NA,TRBV7-2,CASSLGHSTVTDTQYF,TGTGCCAGCAGCTTAGGACACTCCACCGTCACAGATACGCAGTATTTT
TRBJ1-5,NA,NA,TRBV18,CASSQWGSNQPQHF,TGTGCCAGCTCACAGTGGGGCAGCAATCAGCCCCAGCATTTT
TRBJ1-1,NA,NA,TRBV6-1,CASSNRVGHTEAFF,TGTGCCAGCAGCAACAGGGTCGGGCACACTGAAGCTTTCTTT
TRBJ1-4,NA,TRBD1,TRBV7-2,CASSQGVTNEKLFF,TGTGCCAGCAGCCAGGGGGTTACTAATGAAAAACTGTTTTTT
TRBJ1-3,NA,NA,TRBV5-1,CASSSSGVGDTIYF,TGCGCCAGCAGCTCCTCAGGGGTAGGGGACACCATATATTTT
TRBJ1-2,NA,NA,TRBV19,CASSISDYGYTF,TGTGCCAGTAGTATATCTGACTATGGCTACACCTTC
TRBJ1-1,NA,NA,TRBV6-5,CASSQQGNTEAFF,TGTGCCAGCAGCCAACAGGGGAACACTGAAGCTTTCTTT
TRBJ2-5,NA,NA,TRBV5-1,CASSLAGGKETQYF,TGCGCCAGCAGCTTGGCAGGGGGGAAAGAGACCCAGTACTTC
TRBJ1-1,NA,TRBD1,TRBV14,CASSQDPGGYGEAFF,TGTGCCAGCAGCCAAGACCCAGGGGGGTACGGTGAAGCTTTCTTT